The present T cell receptor beta chain was sequenced within a study of tumor and adjacent non-tumor tissue in lung cancer (dated by TCRdb to the late 2010s). The study in broad terms: By cancer type, the cohort comprised eleven to twelve adenocarcinoma patients, a couple of squamous cell carcinoma patients and 1 small cell lung cancer patient. The roughly 15 enrolled patients, of whom around ten were men and 5 were women, were aged about 30 to 85 years and were diagnosed with TNM stage I to III disease. A total of some 130,000,000 productive TCRbeta reads were generated by sequencing, corresponding to an average of about 4.17 million reads per sample. Bulk TCRbeta repertoires were compared between lung tumor tissue and matched distant non-tumor lung tissue obtained from under 18 lung cancer patients. For each patient, one tumor sample and one normal lung sample were taken, giving about 29 paired specimens that underwent TCRbeta CDR3 sequencing. The research as a whole found: The top 100 clones accounted for a significantly larger cumulative portion of the repertoire in normal lung than in tumor tissue. With only roughly 14 patients in the cohort, the authors noted that larger samples and more detailed clinical data are needed. TCR diversity was significantly higher in younger patients, and greater tumor TCR diversity was associated with shorter overall survival and shorter disease-free survival. Tumor tissue showed significantly higher TCR diversity (inverse Simpson) than normal lung tissue, at 431.37 vs 166.20 (P = 0.0075, Mann-Whitney U test). Peripheral blood was not sequenced, so blood TCRbeta repertoires were not examined in the lung cancer patients of the study. The sequencing platform is not named in the methods, and unique molecular identifiers are not mentioned.

Reading the germline V gene gives CDR1 SGHAT and CDR2 FQNNGV. The CDR3 starts with the cysteine, ends with the valine, and has 15 residues. The DNA shown is the 45-base CDR3, in frame from base 1. Preparation of the library involved multiplex PCR. Sequencing was carried out with an Illumina HiSeq 2500. TCRbeta libraries were built by three rounds of nested PCR using primers (Table S4), following protocols modified from ARM-PCR. Before sequencing, PCR products of 200-500 bp were excised from the gel and purified with the QIAquick gel extraction kit. As for the original processing: Reads were cleaned using Trimmomatic, were merged into complete CDR3 sequences using FLASH, and were assigned to V(D)J germline segments using MiTCR. Clonal diversity was computed as the inverse Simpson's index with VDJtools. A read counted as productive if the sequence was in-frame and lacked a premature stop codon. Using fastp at Q25 and MiXCR, TCRdb reprocessed the public reads and kept productive beta chains. Rows are unified per CDR3 protein, each entry keeping the most common DNA and genes. TCRdb, not the original authors, processed these V and J calls. This sample comprises about 98,000 distinct CDR3 sequences, roughly 78% of them detected only once. Together, the top ten hold less than 40% of the sample.

Worth noting for this clonotype: Its antigen remains undetermined. Per-base qualities were not stored, and no clone one base away is much larger.

Bulk unsorted tissue served as the source for RNA extraction, and RNA quality was assessed using a NanoDrop ND-1000 and an Agilent 2100. Normal lung samples were distant non-tumor tissue taken more than 3 cm from the tumor edge. Newly diagnosed lung cancer patients without prior chemotherapy who had been admitted for thoracic surgery in China between August and November 2014 were enrolled as donors. Patients who had received previous radiotherapy or chemotherapy, or who had another concurrent cancer, were excluded from the study. Surgical tissue pieces of 1-2 cm3 were preserved in RNAlater solution and were kept at -80 degrees C until use.

Here the chain combines TRBV11-2 and TRBJ2-7, with no reliable assignment of the D segment. Sequenced sample: distant non-tumor lung tissue. The sequence was obtained from a man between 60 and 70 years old with small cell lung cancer. The CDR3 region: CASSPSVWEADEQYV. The DNA sequence follows: TGCGCCAGCAGCCCCTCAGTTTGGGAAGCAGACGAGCAGTACGTC.